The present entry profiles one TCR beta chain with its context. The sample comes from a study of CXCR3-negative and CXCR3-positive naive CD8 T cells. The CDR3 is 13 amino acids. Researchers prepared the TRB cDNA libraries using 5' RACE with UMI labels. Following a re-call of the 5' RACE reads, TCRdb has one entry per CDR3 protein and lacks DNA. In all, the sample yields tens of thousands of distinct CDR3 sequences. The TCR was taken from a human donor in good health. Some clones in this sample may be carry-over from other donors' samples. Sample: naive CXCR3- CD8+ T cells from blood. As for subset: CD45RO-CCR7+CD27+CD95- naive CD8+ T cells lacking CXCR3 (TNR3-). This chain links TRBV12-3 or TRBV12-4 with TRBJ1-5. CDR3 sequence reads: CASSSSGVQPQHF.